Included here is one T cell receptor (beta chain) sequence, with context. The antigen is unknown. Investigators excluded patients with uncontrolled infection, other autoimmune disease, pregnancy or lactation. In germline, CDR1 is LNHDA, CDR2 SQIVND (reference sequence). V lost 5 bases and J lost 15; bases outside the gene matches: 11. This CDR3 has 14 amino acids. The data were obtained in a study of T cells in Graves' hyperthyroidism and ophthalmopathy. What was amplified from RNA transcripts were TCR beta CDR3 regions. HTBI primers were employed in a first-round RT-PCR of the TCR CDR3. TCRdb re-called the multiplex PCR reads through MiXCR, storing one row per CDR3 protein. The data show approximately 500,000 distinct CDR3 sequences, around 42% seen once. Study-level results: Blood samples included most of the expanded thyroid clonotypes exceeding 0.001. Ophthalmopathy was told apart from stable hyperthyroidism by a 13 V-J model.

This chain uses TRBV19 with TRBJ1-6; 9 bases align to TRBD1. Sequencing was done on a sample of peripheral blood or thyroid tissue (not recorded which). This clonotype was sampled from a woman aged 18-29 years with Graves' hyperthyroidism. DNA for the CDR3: TGTGCCAGTAGTTCCGGACAGGGGCGCCGTTTCCTCCACTTT. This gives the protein CASSSGQGRRFLHF. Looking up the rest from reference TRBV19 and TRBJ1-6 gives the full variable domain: DGGITQSPKYLFRKEGQNVTLSCEQNLNHDAMYWYRQDPGQGLRLIYYSQIVNDFQKGDIAEGYSVSREKKESFPLTVTSAQKNPTAFYLCASSSGQGRRFLHFGNGTRLTVT.